Following are 21 T cell receptor beta chains from one sample sequenced in a study of cytomegalovirus exposure and HLA in healthy donors. The study ran its PCR with 60 Vbeta and 13 Jbeta primers. Libraries were prepared by immunoSEQ multiplex PCR; TCRdb keeps only in-frame clonotypes and omits some of them. The profile covers 120,000 to 150,000 clones, with more than 60% appearing a single time and approximately 6.5% taken by the ten largest. The sequenced sample consisted of PBMCs. These receptors all come from a woman aged 55 to 70 in good health and CMV-seronegative.

This chain connects TRBV19 to TRBJ1-2; D not resolved. V was clipped by 3 bases and J by 2 bases, with 7 bases between them. The length of the CDR3 is 13 residues. From germline, CDR1 is LNHDA and CDR2 SQIVND (reference sequence). CDR3 sequence reads: CASSIGTNYGYTF. The CDR3 DNA reads TGTGCCAGTAGTATTGGCACCAACTATGGCTACACCTTC.

The chain combines TRBV19 with TRBJ2-6, with 10 positions matching TRBD2. Looked up from germline, CDR1 is LNHDA and CDR2 is SQIVND (reference sequence). The CDR3 contains 18 residues. After removal of 4 bases from V and 0 bases from J, the junction contained 6 bases not matched to a gene. The CDR3 DNA sequence: TGTGCCAGTAGTAGTTCTAGCGGGGGATTCTCTGGGGCCAACGTCCTGACTTTC. Its translation: CASSSSSGGFSGANVLTF.

The chain combines TRBV5-4 with TRBJ2-3; possibly TRBD1 for D (5 bases). Germline CDR1 reads SGHNT; CDR2 reads YYREEE (reference sequence). Trimming removed 4 bases from V and 4 bases from J, with 22 bases in between. The CDR3 runs to 17 residues. This chain's CDR3 is CASSLTLGRKGADTQYF. CDR3 nucleotides: TGTGCCAGCAGCCTAACCCTGGGGCGAAAAGGGGCAGATACGCAGTATTTT.

CDR3 bases: TGTGCCAGCAGACAGGGATTGGGGACAGATACGCAGTATTTT. Translated, it gives CASRQGLGTDTQYF. The rearrangement joins TRBV27 to TRBJ2-3; D may be TRBD1 (6 bases). The length of the CDR3 is 14 residues. Trimming took off 6 bases at V and 3 bases at J, with 13 bases between the two ends. The germline gives CDR1 MNHEY, CDR2 SMNVEV (reference sequence).

This clone was seen more than once but under ten times. The rearrangement links TRBV28 to TRBJ2-7; TRBD1 matches 10 bases. CDR1 is MDHEN and CDR2 is SYDVKM in the germline V gene. This CDR3 is 14 amino acids long. J gave up 2 bases and V 6 bases, and 4 bases lay outside the gene matches. Here the CDR3 reads CASRGQGRPYEQYF. As DNA, the CDR3 is TGTGCCAGCAGGGGACAGGGGCGCCCCTACGAGCAGTACTTC.

The chain carries TRBV10-2 and TRBJ1-1, with D possibly TRBD1 on 6 matching bases. This CDR3 spans 13 amino acids. CDR1 WSHSY and CDR2 SAAADI come from the germline V gene. The V and J ends lost 5 bases and 3 bases respectively, with 10 bases between them. CDR3 DNA sequence: TGCGCCAGCAGTCGGGACACCTACACTGAAGCTTTCTTT. Amino acids: CASSRDTYTEAFF.

This clone was recorded once. The chain employs TRBV5-1 and TRBJ2-7; D gene ambiguous. The CDR3 length is 15 residues. The V gene lost 5 bases and the J gene lost 0 bases, with 15 bases spanning the gap. The germline V gene encodes CDR1 SGHRS and CDR2 YFSETQ. CDR3 in amino acids: CASRRDTSSSYEQYF. Here the CDR3 DNA reads TGCGCCAGCAGACGTGACACCTCCTCCTCCTACGAGCAGTACTTC.

This clone occurred a few times. The chain uses TRBV7-8 and TRBJ1-5; no definite D call. The CDR3 loop spans 16 amino acids. Germline loops: CDR1 SGHVS, CDR2 FQNEAQ. V was shortened by 1 base and J by 3 bases, with 13 bases between the two germline ends. Here the CDR3 DNA reads TGTGCCAGCAGCTTAGATAACTACCAGTTCAATCAGCCCCAGCATTTT. It translates to CASSLDNYQFNQPQHF.

Concerning this clone: The germline gene is not matched at one end of the junction; a read error may be the cause. The rearrangement uses TRBV2 and TRBJ1-2; D not certain. Germline values: CDR1 SNHLY, CDR2 FYNNEI. The CDR3 spans 10 residues. The CDR3 DNA reads as TGTGCCAGCAGTGACTACGGCTACACCTTC. Protein: CASSDYGYTF.

The chain employs TRBV7-3 and TRBJ1-2; 8 bases line up with TRBD1. With 5 bases clipped from V and 0 bases from J, the junction kept 14 bases outside the gene matches. CDR1 is SGHTA, CDR2 FQGTGA, per germline. The CDR3 contains 18 residues. The CDR3 DNA is TGTGCCAGCAGCCCCCTTATCGCAGGGGGCGTCTCTAACTATGGCTACACCTTC. Amino acid sequence: CASSPLIAGGVSNYGYTF.

The chain uses TRBV5-1 and TRBJ2-5; a weak D match, TRBD2 (6 bases). With 0 bases removed from V and 2 bases from J, the gap between germline ends came to 11 bases. Germline CDR1 SGHRS, CDR2 YFSETQ. The CDR3 is 15 amino acids. CDR3 region: CASSLVAGPQETQYF. Here the CDR3 DNA reads TGCGCCAGCAGCTTGGTTGCGGGACCTCAAGAGACCCAGTACTTC.

V gene TRBV7-2 combines with J gene TRBJ1-2; the match to TRBD1 covers 10 bases. Per the germline V gene, CDR1 is SGHTA and CDR2 is FQGNSA. V was pared by 5 bases and J by 8 bases, with 14 bases of the junction left unmatched. The CDR3 totals 16 residues. The CDR3 loop reads CASSTRPGQGGGGYTF. The CDR3 DNA follows: TGTGCCAGCAGCACGAGACCCGGACAGGGGGGCGGGGGCTACACCTTC.

This clone was counted once. V is TRBV28 and J is TRBJ1-2, with a tentative D call TRBD1 (5 bases). Per germline, CDR1 MDHEN and CDR2 SYDVKM. V lost 3 bases and J 7 bases, leaving 15 bases between the germline ends. The CDR3 is 14 amino acids. The CDR3 spells CASSFRGGGVGYTF. DNA of the CDR3: TGTGCCAGCAGTTTCCGGGGGGGAGGAGTTGGCTACACCTTC.

V usage is TRBV12-5 and J usage is TRBJ2-5; tentative D call: TRBD2 (6 bases). The V gene's germline CDR1 is LGHNT and CDR2 FRNRAP. The CDR3 is 14 residues long. The ends were cut back, 1 base at V and 3 bases at J, with 9 bases in the middle. The CDR3 DNA follows: TGTGCTAGTGGTTTGGGGACTAATAAAGAGACCCAGTACTTC. It yields the protein CASGLGTNKETQYF.

This clone was seen a handful of times. The V and J genes are TRBV9 and TRBJ1-2, with a tentative D call TRBD1 (6 bases). The CDR3 spans 15 residues. With 3 bases removed from V and 8 bases from J, the gap between germline ends came to 20 bases. The germline gives CDR1 SGDLS, CDR2 YYNGEE. CDR3 sequence reads: CASSASLHRARGYTF. The CDR3 DNA follows: TGTGCCAGCAGCGCCAGCTTACACAGGGCGCGGGGCTACACCTTC.

This chain uses TRBV27 with TRBJ2-1, with 7 bases lining up with TRBD2. The germline V gene encodes CDR1 MNHEY and CDR2 SMNVEV (reference sequence). This CDR3 is 15 amino acids long. The V segment lost 6 bases and the J segment 4 bases; nucleotides outside the gene matches: 9. The CDR3 here is CASRPTRGVYNEQFF. DNA for the CDR3: TGTGCCAGCAGACCAACTCGGGGGGTATACAATGAGCAGTTCTTC.

The rearrangement uses TRBV27 and TRBJ1-1, with a possible D match to TRBD1 (5 bases). V dropped 3 bases and J dropped 0 bases, with 17 bases sitting between them. The CDR3 has 17 residues. Per the germline V gene, CDR1 is MNHEY and CDR2 is SMNVEV (reference sequence). As DNA, the CDR3 is TGTGCCAGCAGTTTGCGTCCGGCAGGGACTATGAACACTGAAGCTTTCTTT. The encoded protein is CASSLRPAGTMNTEAFF.

This clone appeared a single time. The CDR3 loop is CAISEAGGSTGELFF. CDR3 in DNA: TGTGCCATCAGTGAGGCAGGGGGTAGCACCGGGGAGCTGTTTTTT. The gene calls are TRBV10-3 and TRBJ2-2, with 7 bases aligning to TRBD1. This CDR3 spans 15 amino acids. Trimming cost V 2 bases and J 4 bases; bases outside gene matches: 4. Germline V gene sequence: CDR1 ENHRY, CDR2 SYGVKD.

The rearrangement joins TRBV7-2 to TRBJ1-2; D call uncertain. This CDR3 is built from 13 residues. CDR1 SGHTA and CDR2 FQGNSA come from the germline V gene. The V end was cut by 5 bases, the J end by 2 bases, with 9 bases between. CDR3 loop: CASSIDTNYGYTF. Here the CDR3 DNA reads TGTGCCAGCAGCATAGACACGAACTATGGCTACACCTTC.

The chain uses TRBV19 and TRBJ1-2, with 9 nucleotides matching TRBD1. Germline V gene data show CDR1 as LNHDA and CDR2 as SQIVND (reference sequence). The CDR3 covers 14 residues. The junction had 8 bases not matched to a gene; V was cut back by 5 bases and J by 7 bases. The CDR3 DNA is TGTGCCAGTAGTGTTCCCGGGACAGGGATTGGCTACACCTTC. Amino acid sequence: CASSVPGTGIGYTF.

This chain links TRBV5-1 with TRBJ2-5; 7 bases align to TRBD1. V was clipped by 3 bases and J by 2 bases; unmatched bases: 10. The germline CDR1 and CDR2 sequences are SGHRS and YFSETQ. The CDR3 spans 16 residues. The CDR3 here is CASSSPRVGQQETQYF. CDR3 DNA sequence: TGCGCCAGCAGCTCCCCACGGGTGGGACAGCAAGAGACCCAGTACTTC. The variable domain in full, with the rest retrieved from reference TRBV5-1 and TRBJ2-5, is KAGVTQTPRYLIKTRGQQVTLSCSPISGHRSVSWYQQTPGQGLQFLFEYFSETQRNKGNFPGRFSGRQFSNSRSEMNVSTLELGDSALYLCASSSPRVGQQETQYFGPGTRLLVL.